The present entry profiles one TCR beta chain with its context. This sample was included in a study of blood T cell repertoires in COVID-19. Background on the study: The United States, Italy and Spain supplied acute and convalescent COVID-19 samples.

Germline assignment: CDR1 SGHAT and CDR2 FQNNGV. Trimming stripped 0 bases from V and 6 bases from J, with 11 bases between. The CDR3 runs 15 residues. Authors' data handling: How many nucleated cells were present was estimated from reference gene primer amplification. The method was immunoSEQ multiplex PCR; TCRdb's version includes in-frame clones alone and lacks a portion of them. The V and J calls and the clone size are those of that table, but D and trimming were determined from the DNA. This sample has 250,000 or so clones, with about 88% found just once. Sequenced input: peripheral blood. The chain carries TRBV11-2 and TRBJ2-2; D is unresolved. The TCR originated in a woman aged 55-75 years with acute or convalescent COVID-19. CDR3 sequence reads: CASSLDTRLAGELFF. In DNA form, the CDR3 reads TGTGCCAGCAGCTTAGATACCCGACTGGCCGGGGAGCTGTTTTTT.